The clone carrying this TCR beta chain was detected only a few times. The antigen is not known. In germline, CDR1 is MNHNY, CDR2 SVGAGI (reference sequence). The CDR3 totals 15 residues. Trimming pared 0 bases from V and 6 bases from J, leaving 15 bases between. PCR involved 60 Vbeta and 13 Jbeta primers. The protocol was immunoSEQ multiplex PCR, while the TCRdb copy is restricted to in-frame clones and leaves out a portion. Of 130,000 or so clones listed, about four fifths are singletons. This entry is derived from a study of cytomegalovirus exposure and HLA in healthy donors. Participants comprised healthy donors of bone marrow. Study results and limitations: Confirmation in vitro established that three CMV-associated chains were specific for CMV antigens. Later examination showed HLA-associated TCR beta chains had greater clonal expansion than equally common others. Fewer N-insertions than the roughly 670-donor mean were reportedly shown by an Asian-associated ancestry cluster in a later analysis.

This TCR was sampled from a man between 25 and 39 years old in good health and CMV-seronegative. Sequenced sample: PBMCs. The chain links TRBV6-6 to TRBJ2-7, with D possibly matching TRBD2 (6 bases). The CDR3 nucleotides read TGTGCCAGCAGTTACTCATTTACTGGCGGGACCGAGCAGTACTTC. It encodes CASSYSFTGGTEQYF.